The clone carrying this TCR beta chain was seen just once. Antigen specificity is unknown. The sample belongs to a study of OX40 agonist ivuxolimab in advanced cancers. Study-wide background: An agonistic human IgG2 monoclonal antibody against OX40 (CD134) was given.

If patients had autoimmune disease history or systemic immunosuppression, they were excluded. Sequencing was performed with immunoSEQ multiplex PCR; in TCRdb, only in-frame clones are kept and a portion is missing. The sample records about 62,000 clones, approximately 85% being singletons. Study-wide points: Low normalized T-cell clonal expansion was also seen in some nonresponders.

This CDR3 comprises 13 residues. Trimming pared 8 bases from V and 2 bases from J, leaving 13 bases between. The germline V gene encodes CDR1 MNHEY and CDR2 SVGAGI. The receptor comes from an adult with an advanced solid tumor such as melanoma, head and neck, liver or kidney cancer. This chain uses TRBV6-5 with TRBJ2-7; tentative D call: TRBD1 (6 bases). Sequencing used CD4+ or CD8+ T cells sorted from blood, obtained in a trial of the OX40 agonist ivuxolimab. CDR3 coding DNA: TGTGCCAGCTCAACGACAGGCCCCTACGAGCAGTACTTC. This sequence encodes CASSTTGPYEQYF.